The present T cell receptor beta chain was sequenced within a study of glioma-infiltrating T cells after dendritic cell vaccination. Measured with immunoSEQ multiplex PCR; TCRdb has only the in-frame clones, and not every one. In the table there are around 97,000 clones, roughly 76% of which are singletons. The V end lost 6 bases, the J end lost 5 bases, and 17 bases lay between the germline ends. CDR1 and CDR2 (germline): MNHEY, SVGAGI. This CDR3 is 14 amino acids long. Material: blood, obtained before dendritic cell vaccination. The source is a human donor with glioblastoma. The chain links TRBV6-5 to TRBJ2-7; D possibly corresponds to TRBD2 (7 bases). DNA of the CDR3: TGTGCCAGCAGGGGCGGAGGGGGGGCCGACGAGCAGTACTTC. Translation gives CASRGGGGADEQYF.